Listed below are T cell receptor beta chains from one sample, sequenced in a study of T-cell reconstitution after alpha-beta-depleted transplantation in children. TCRdb recomputed calls from the PCR reads with MiXCR, one row per CDR3 protein. The top ten hold just over 40% of the sample, which has hundreds of thousands of distinct CDR3 sequences, about 17% seen once. Material: PBMCs, mostly from graft donor cells, obtained 360 days after TCRalphabeta/CD19-depleted stem cell transplant. The receptor set was obtained from a male patient between 2 and 10 years old who had a stem cell transplant for acute lymphoblastic leukemia, so the T cells may come from the graft donor. The CDR3 runs from the conserved cysteine through the conserved F or W. The D gene is left open where the match is weak. Clone sizes are given selectively: once, few, many, or a class where the clone is expanded.

size	V	D	J	DNA	CDR3
many	TRBV7-3	TRBD1	TRBJ2-3	TGTGCCAGCAGCTTCGGACAGGTCACAGATACGCAGTATTTT	CASSFGQVTDTQYF
once	TRBV5-4	NA	TRBJ2-7	TGTGCCAGCAGCTTGGGATGGAGGGGATCCTCCTACGAGCAGTACTTC	CASSLGWRGSSYEQYF
NA	TRBV20-1	TRBD1	TRBJ2-3	TGCAGTGCTAGGCCATTCGGACAGGGTCTAGCAGATACGCAGTATTTT	CSARPFGQGLADTQYF
NA	TRBV13	NA	TRBJ2-5	TGTGCCAAATACAGGGTTCCCCCGACCCAGTACTTC	CAKYRVPPTQYF
NA	TRBV5-1	NA	TRBJ1-4	TGCGCCAGCAGCTTGGGGCATGTTAATGAAAAACTGTTTTTT	CASSLGHVNEKLFF
NA	TRBV7-8	TRBD2	TRBJ2-7	TGTGCCAGCAGCTTAACCGGGACTAGGAACTACGAGCAGTACTTC	CASSLTGTRNYEQYF
many	TRBV6-5	TRBD1	TRBJ2-3	TGTGCCAGCAGAAAATTCCAGGGGGCCGCCACAGATACGCAGTATTTT	CASRKFQGAATDTQYF
NA	TRBV7-3	NA	TRBJ2-1	TGTGCCAGCAGCTTAGGAGACAGGGAGGGGAATGAGCAGTTCTTC	CASSLGDREGNEQFF
few	TRBV24-1	TRBD2	TRBJ2-5	TGTGCCACCAGTCGGACTAGCGGGTATTCAGAGACCCAGTACTTC	CATSRTSGYSETQYF
NA	TRBV19	NA	TRBJ2-6	TGTGCCAGTATCGAGTCTGGGGCCAACGTCCTGACTTTC	CASIESGANVLTF
few	TRBV7-3	TRBD2	TRBJ2-3	TGTGCCAGCAGCCCGGGACTAGCGGGAGGGGTAGATACGCAGTATTTT	CASSPGLAGGVDTQYF
NA	TRBV6-2/TRBV6-3	NA	TRBJ1-5	TGTGCCAGCAGTTGGGAGGGGTCCCTAAGGCCCCAGCATTTT	CASSWEGSLRPQHF
few	TRBV4-3	TRBD1	TRBJ2-7	TGCGCCAGCAGCCAAGCTCCCTTGGCAGGGGGCTCCTACGAGCAGTACTTC	CASSQAPLAGGSYEQYF
few	TRBV18	NA	TRBJ1-2	TGTGCCAGCTCACCCTCCAGGGAAGGCGAGTATGGCTACACCTTC	CASSPSREGEYGYTF
NA	TRBV3-1	NA	TRBJ2-7	TGTGCCAGCACGGCGGGATCGTTCTACGAGCAGTACTTC	CASTAGSFYEQYF
few	TRBV13	NA	TRBJ2-1	TGTGCCAGCAGCACGACACACCCCGTGGCCGCCTCCTACAATGAGCAGTTCTTC	CASSTTHPVAASYNEQFF